Given below is one T cell receptor beta chain in context. The clone's antigen remains unknown. Base qualities are not provided; no much larger clone lies one nucleotide away. CDR3 length: 10 amino acids, cysteine to phenylalanine. Only the CDR3 portion is preserved as DNA: 30 bases, with reading frame beginning at the first base. Via the germline V gene, CDR1 is MRHNA and CDR2 SNTAGT. The junction carries 10 bases between V and J, which are trimmed by 11 bases and 8 bases respectively. The data belong to a study of shared clonotypes between healthy human individuals (dated by TCRdb to the early 2020s). Broadly, across the study: The cohort comprised a couple of women and three men aged 18 to 49 years. Different laboratories and diverse techniques were used to prepare libraries and sequence TCR repertoires, to increase sequencing depth and limit assay-specific biases. To estimate repertoire size and how much clonotype sharing occurs between individuals, the study deeply sequenced the blood TCR repertoires of five or six healthy adults. Leukapheresis yielded between about 0.85 and 10 billion PBMCs per donor. For each donor, CD4 naive and CD4 memory were each given three plates, CD8 naive was given two plates, and CD8 memory was given one plate.

Donors were healthy HIV-negative adults with no recently reported acute infections or vaccinations. Every donor was a Caucasian adult living in Nashville, Tennessee, USA. Magnetic negative selection was used to enrich CD4+ T cells, after which naive cells were positively selected on CD45RA and the negative fraction became the memory subset. After blood collection by leukapheresis, PBMCs were isolated using Ficoll-Histopaque density gradient centrifugation and then cryopreserved in the vapor phase of liquid nitrogen. Analytical flow cytometry was used to check the purity and quantity of every magnetically sorted T cell population. Genomic DNA was isolated from every sorted fraction and measured by UV absorbance on a Nanodrop 2000c. Using the deep immunoSEQ assay, multiplex PCR amplified TCR CDR3 regions from genomic DNA. Genomic DNA extracted from each cell subset was distributed evenly over all wells of several immunoSEQ 96-well plates, and each plate served as one replicate. Each replicate PCR for sorted subsets received about 0.2 ug genomic DNA, equal to about 30,000 T cell genomes. Purified libraries were measured with a Qubit 3.0 fluorometer, size-checked on a Bioanalyzer 2100, and measured again with the KAPA Library Quantification kit. A separate single-read 150-cycle Illumina NextSeq 550 flow cell was used to sequence each immunoSEQ 96-well plate. The paper's data handling went like this. Because only junctional sequences without quality scores were contained in the immunoSEQ output, filtering matching that applied to full-length reads could not be performed. Sequences were annotated with PyIR, a Python wrapper for IgBLAST v1.9, using IMGT germline references to assign V/J genes and CDR3. Reads were filtered out if the reads had weak V/J assignments (E-value above 1e-6), no CDR3, stop codons, out-of-frame junctions, or ambiguous translated residues. V3J clonotypes were defined by identical inferred V gene, J gene, and CDR3 amino acid sequence. Percentage overlap between repertoires was computed as shared unique clonotypes divided by the size of the smaller repertoire. Repertoire richness was assessed with RTK rarefaction, the Chao1 estimator, and Recon v2.1 estimates of unobserved clonotypes. OLGA was used to compute generation probabilities for all TCRbeta clonotypes that the gDNA method yielded from a few donors. TCRdb limited this immuneACCESS table to in-frame rearrangements with V and J called. A share of clones is missing; checked studies link under half to unresolved V genes, and the rest is unexplained. V and J calls and clone size come straight from that table; D and trimming were deduced from the DNA. For this sample the table gives about 1 million clones, of which around three quarters were detected only once. Clones ranked in the top ten supply 0.52% of the sample.

Findings and caveats that apply to the study as a whole: Only blood was sampled, and tissue TCR repertoires likely differ from those in blood. Because the study included a small number of donors, the genetic and exposure-history diversity represented was limited. Clonotypes shared by all four sorted-subset donors showed higher generation probabilities than non-shared clonotypes. Larger estimated clonotype richness was generally found for naive subsets than for memory subsets. When a few donors were compared, the shared fraction of clonotypes was roughly 5% for naive CD4, around 4% for naive CD8, about 2.4% for memory CD4, and under 0.5% for memory CD8. Rarefaction of sorted-subset datasets indicated incomplete sequencing despite the large sequencing depth. Pairwise subsampling led to the expectation that sequencing depth would affect the degree of clonotype sharing among donors.

The receptor chain draws on TRBV6-4 and TRBJ2-1; the D gene is possibly TRBD1 or TRBD2, with 5 bases matching each. This TCR came from a man aged 18 to 30 in good health. Some clones in this sample may be carry-over from other donors' samples. The source material was memory CD4+ T cells from PBMCs. The cell subset or site label corresponds to: CD45RA-negative fraction. The CDR3 reads as follows: CAGTVDEQFF. The DNA is as follows: TGTGCCGGGACGGTGGATGAGCAGTTCTTC.